This T cell receptor (beta chain) emerged from a study of control samples from healthy donors and cancer patients. Measured with immunoSEQ multiplex PCR; TCRdb has only the in-frame clones, and not every one. The repertoire holds about 83,000 clones, with 75% to 95% as singletons. Per the germline V gene, CDR1 is SQVTM and CDR2 is ANQGSEA. This CDR3 contains 13 residues. The V and J genes are TRBV29-1 and TRBJ1-1; possibly TRBD1 for D (6 bases). This sequence was found in a man between 50 and 59 years old in good health. Sequenced: blood. As DNA, the CDR3 is TGCAGAGTGGAGGGGGGTCTGAGAACTGAAGCTTTCTTT. It yields the protein CRVEGGLRTEAFF. The variable domain in full, with the rest retrieved from reference TRBV29-1 and TRBJ1-1, is SAVISQKPSRDICQRGTSLTIQCQVDSQVTMMFWYRQQPGQSLTLIATANQGSEATYESGFVIDKFPISRPNLTFSTLTVSNMSPEDSSIYLCRVEGGLRTEAFFGQGTRLTVV.